Following are 3 T cell receptor beta chains from one sample sequenced in a study of blood T cell repertoires in COVID-19. Data came from immunoSEQ multiplex PCR; TCRdb stores just in-frame clones and leaves some out. The table includes tens of thousands of clones, 90% detected once. The material sequenced was peripheral blood. The source is an elderly man with acute or convalescent COVID-19.

About this clone itself: The junction departs from germline at one end; a sequencing error may be responsible. The chain uses TRBV27 and TRBJ2-7; a possible D gene is TRBD2 (6 bases). The CDR3 is 13 residues long. CDR1 and CDR2 from the germline V gene are MNHEY and SMNVEV (reference sequence). In nucleotides, the CDR3 is TGTGCCAGCAGTTTGGGACCTGGGACTCCAGCGTCCTTC. Residues: CASSLGPGTPASF.

Notes on this clone: This same CDR3 is encoded by further DNA sequences in the sample. The V gene is TRBV29-1, the J gene TRBJ1-2, with D possibly being TRBD1 (5 bases). The CDR3 sequence is 12 residues long. V was pared by 5 bases and J by 3 bases, with 10 bases between. Germline CDR1 is SQVTM and CDR2 is ANQGSEA. CDR3 protein: CSVSQGDYGYTF. The CDR3 nucleotides are TGCAGCGTTTCCCAGGGCGACTATGGCTACACCTTC. Filled out from reference TRBV29-1 and TRBJ1-2, the complete variable domain reads SAVISQKPSRDICQRGTSLTIQCQVDSQVTMMFWYRQQPGQSLTLIATANQGSEATYESGFVIDKFPISRPNLTFSTLTVSNMSPEDSSIYLCSVSQGDYGYTFGSGTRLTVV.

This clone has more than one count but fewer than ten. This chain joins TRBV1 and TRBJ1-6; the table's TRBD1 call for D was not verified on the DNA. TRBV1 is recorded as a pseudogene. This CDR3 comprises 19 residues. The CDR3 protein is CTSSQERVRQSPYNSPLHF. DNA of the CDR3: TGCACCAGCAGCCAAGAAAGAGTCCGACAGTCCCCATATAATTCACCCCTCCACTTT.